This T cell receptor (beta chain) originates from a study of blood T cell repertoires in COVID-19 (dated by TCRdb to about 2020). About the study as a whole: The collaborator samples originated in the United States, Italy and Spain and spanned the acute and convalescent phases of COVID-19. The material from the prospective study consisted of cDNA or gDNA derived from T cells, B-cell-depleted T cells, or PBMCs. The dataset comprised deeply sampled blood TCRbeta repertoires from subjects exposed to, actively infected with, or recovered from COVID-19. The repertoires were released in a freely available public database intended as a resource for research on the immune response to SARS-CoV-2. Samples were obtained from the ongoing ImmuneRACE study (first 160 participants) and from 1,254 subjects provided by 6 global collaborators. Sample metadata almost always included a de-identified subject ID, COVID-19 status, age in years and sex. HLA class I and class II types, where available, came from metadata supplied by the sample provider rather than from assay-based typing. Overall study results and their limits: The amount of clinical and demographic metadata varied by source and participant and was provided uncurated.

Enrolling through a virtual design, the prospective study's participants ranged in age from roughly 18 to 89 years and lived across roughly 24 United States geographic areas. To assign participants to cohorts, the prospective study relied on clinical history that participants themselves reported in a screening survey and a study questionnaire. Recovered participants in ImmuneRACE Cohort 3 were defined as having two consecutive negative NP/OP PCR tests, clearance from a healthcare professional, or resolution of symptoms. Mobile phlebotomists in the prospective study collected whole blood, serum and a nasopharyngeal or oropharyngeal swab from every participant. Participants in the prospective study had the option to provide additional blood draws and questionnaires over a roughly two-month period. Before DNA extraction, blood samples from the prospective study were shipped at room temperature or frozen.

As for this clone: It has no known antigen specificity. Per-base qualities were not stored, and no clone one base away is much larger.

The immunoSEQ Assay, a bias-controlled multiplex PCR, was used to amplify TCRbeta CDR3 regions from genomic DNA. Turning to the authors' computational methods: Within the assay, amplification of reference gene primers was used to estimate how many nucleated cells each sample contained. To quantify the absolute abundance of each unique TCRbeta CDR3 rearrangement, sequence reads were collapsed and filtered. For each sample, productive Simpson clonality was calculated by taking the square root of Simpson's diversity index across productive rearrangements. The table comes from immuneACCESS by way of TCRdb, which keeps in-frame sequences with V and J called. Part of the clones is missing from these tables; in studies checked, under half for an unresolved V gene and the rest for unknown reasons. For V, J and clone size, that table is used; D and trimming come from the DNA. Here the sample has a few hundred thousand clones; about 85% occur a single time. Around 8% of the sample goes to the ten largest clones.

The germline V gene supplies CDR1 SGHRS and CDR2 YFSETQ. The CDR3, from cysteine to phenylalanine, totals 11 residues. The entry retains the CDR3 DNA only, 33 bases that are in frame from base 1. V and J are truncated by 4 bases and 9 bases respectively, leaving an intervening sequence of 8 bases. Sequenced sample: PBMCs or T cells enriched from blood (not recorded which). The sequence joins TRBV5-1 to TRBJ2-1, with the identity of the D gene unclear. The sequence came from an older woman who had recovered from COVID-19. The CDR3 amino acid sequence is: CASSLDGEQFF. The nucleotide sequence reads TGCGCCAGCAGCCTAGACGGTGAGCAGTTCTTC.